These T cell receptor beta chains were read from a single sample in a study of identical twins. TCRdb recomputed calls from the 5' RACE reads with MiXCR, one row per CDR3 protein. The table records some 710,000 distinct CDR3 sequences, around 6% of them present only once. The specimen was naive T cells sorted from blood. The receptor set was obtained from a young man in good health. Each CDR3 is given without its conserved first and last residue.

V,CDR3
TRBV15,ATRRTGVYEQY
TRBV5-6,ASRTGTGTYGYT
TRBV12-3/TRBV12-4,ASSLVGLGSEQF
TRBV29-1,SVDGLAGGPYEQY
TRBV5-1,ASSLASASYEQF
TRBV12-3/TRBV12-4,ASSLPRAYNEQF
TRBV12-3/TRBV12-4,ASSSPGTGMEETQY
TRBV5-1,ASKLTAGGPKETQY
TRBV10-3,AIREQETQY
TRBV2,ASSEREVIHNEQF
TRBV4-1,ASSQEAWGANVLT
TRBV12-3/TRBV12-4,ASSFTGGGNYGYT
TRBV5-1,ASSPGLAGGGFYNEQF
TRBV29-1,SVLGTSGPPYEQY
TRBV29-1,SVEEAYNEQF
TRBV7-8,ASRTTGATGNEQF
TRBV20-1,SARNWDTDTQY
TRBV7-9,ASSLVMSYNEQF
TRBV29-1,SALGTGNYEQY
TRBV20-1,SARTSGYNEQF
TRBV12-3/TRBV12-4,ATAGSYNEQF
TRBV12-3/TRBV12-4,ASSSRLAGGSSYNEQF
TRBV5-1,ASSVGAGQRDTEAF
TRBV6-1,ASSEQGLGKTQY
TRBV14,ASSQDLRPKPFNLQF
TRBV15,ATSRDVSGSDEQF
TRBV3-1,ASSPIGGGPYEQY
TRBV27,ASSHRTASYEQY
TRBV12-3/TRBV12-4,ASSFRPGIGELF
TRBV15,ATSLRDVRTDTQY
TRBV7-2,ASSLLLALEYNEQF
TRBV11-2,ASSPRTVGIQY